Below are 9 T cell receptor beta chains sequenced from a single sample in a study of siplizumab effects on memory and regulatory T cells. Data came from immunoSEQ multiplex PCR; TCRdb stores just in-frame clones and leaves some out. The data hold around 87,000 clones, with about nine tenths observed a single time. Sample: CD4+ T cells sorted from blood. The receptors were sampled from a human donor in good health.

In this sample, this clone turned up once. This chain connects TRBV6-5 to TRBJ2-4; the D is unclear. V was pared by 2 bases and J by 4 bases, with 9 bases between. Germline values: CDR1 MNHEY, CDR2 SVGAGI. This CDR3 contains 14 residues. In DNA, the CDR3 is TGTGCCAGCAGTTACCCCGGGCGGAAAAACATTCAGTACTTC. Translating gives CASSYPGRKNIQYF.

The rearrangement links TRBV6-1 to TRBJ1-6; D ambiguous. Germline V gene data show CDR1 as MNHNS and CDR2 as SASEGT. The CDR3 length is 13 residues. V lost 0 bases to trimming and J lost 9 bases, with 6 bases between them. The CDR3 region has the DNA TGTGCCAGCAGTGAAGCTAGAGGTTCACCCCTCCACTTT. It translates to CASSEARGSPLHF.

The rearrangement links TRBV7-2 to TRBJ2-7; weak D call: TRBD2 (6 bases). The CDR3 totals 14 residues. V was cut by 5 bases and J by 2 bases, with 13 bases left in between. Germline V CDR1 and CDR2: SGHTA, FQGNSA. In nucleotides, the CDR3 is TGTGCCAGCAGCGGATGGGGGGATCCCTACGAGCAGTACTTC. It encodes CASSGWGDPYEQYF.

The chain employs TRBV11-2 and TRBJ2-2; a weak D match, TRBD1 (6 bases). V lost 4 bases and J lost 2, with 11 bases in between. The germline V gene has CDR1 SGHAT and CDR2 FQNNGV. The CDR3 consists of 15 residues. The CDR3 reads CASSSDRTNTGELFF. Here the CDR3 DNA reads TGTGCCAGCAGCTCAGACAGGACTAACACCGGGGAGCTGTTTTTT.

The genes are TRBV5-1 and TRBJ1-6; the D gene is possibly TRBD1 (6 bases). Trimming took off 5 bases at V and 6 bases at J, with 18 bases between the two ends. Germline loops: CDR1 SGHRS, CDR2 YFSETQ. The CDR3 is 16 residues long. This CDR3 reads CASRAVGGASNSPLHF. The CDR3 region has the DNA TGCGCCAGCAGAGCCGTTGGGGGGGCAAGTAATTCACCCCTCCACTTT.

J is TRBJ1-2 and V is TRBV6-1, with D possibly TRBD1 on 6 matching bases. There are 13 residues in the CDR3. Trimming stripped 5 bases from V and 4 bases from J, with 11 bases between. Germline CDR1 and CDR2: MNHNS and SASEGT. The CDR3 DNA sequence: TGTGCCAGCAGTCCCCGGGACATCTATGGCTACACCTTC. It yields the protein CASSPRDIYGYTF.

The V call is TRBV4-2, the J call TRBJ2-3; no reliable D call. The ends were cut back, 1 base at V and 1 base at J, with 6 bases in the middle. The CDR3 is made up of 14 amino acids. CDR1 and CDR2 (germline): LGHNA, YNFKEQ. For the CDR3, the DNA is TGTGCCAGCAGCCAAGTCATCGGCACAGATACGCAGTATTTT. The encoded protein is CASSQVIGTDTQYF.

This chain links TRBV9 with TRBJ2-2; 11 bases align to TRBD2. This CDR3 is 17 amino acids long. V lost 0 bases to trimming and J lost 6 bases; unmatched junction nucleotides: 7. CDR1 and CDR2 from the germline V gene are SGDLS and YYNGEE. CDR3 coding DNA: TGTGCCAGCAGCGTAGAGGCTAGCGGGAGGCGAGCCGGGGAGCTGTTTTTT. It codes for CASSVEASGRRAGELFF.

The chain combines TRBV7-9 with TRBJ2-3; TRBD2 agrees at 8 bases. Unmatched junction bases numbered 4, after V lost 3 bases and J lost 5 bases. CDR3 length equals 14 residues. The V gene's germline CDR1 is SEHNR and CDR2 FQNEAQ (reference sequence). CDR3 sequence: CASSLSGSGDTQYF. In nucleotides, the CDR3 is TGTGCCAGCAGCTTGAGCGGGAGTGGAGATACGCAGTATTTT.